The 24 T cell receptor beta chains below were found in one sample sequenced in a study of blood T cell repertoires in COVID-19. Generated by immunoSEQ multiplex PCR, the TCRdb table keeps only in-frame clones and is missing some. The sample holds about 220,000 clones; approximately 84% are singletons and the top ten take over 1.5%. Sequenced material: peripheral blood. These receptors were taken from a middle-aged man with active or convalescent COVID-19.

The chain uses TRBV18 and TRBJ1-1, with 7 bases fitting TRBD1. The germline V gene has CDR1 KGHSH and CDR2 LQKENI. Unmatched junction bases numbered 13, after V lost 3 bases and J lost 3 bases. The CDR3 runs to 17 residues. The CDR3 nucleotides are TGTGCCAGCTCACCGCGAATGACAGGGCTCACGTACACTGAAGCTTTCTTT. This encodes CASSPRMTGLTYTEAFF. Together with reference TRBV18 and TRBJ1-1, the CDR3 gives the full variable domain: NAGVMQNPRHLVRRRGQEARLRCSPMKGHSHVYWYRQLPEEGLKFMVYLQKENIIDESGMPKERFSAEFPKEGPSILRIQQVVRGDSAAYFCASSPRMTGLTYTEAFFGQGTRLTVV.

The J gene is TRBJ2-1, the V gene TRBV7-3, with D perhaps matching TRBD2 (5 bases). CDR1 and CDR2 (germline): SGHTA, FQGTGA. CDR3 length: 14 residues. With 4 bases removed from V and 9 bases from J, the gap between germline ends came to 16 bases. Written as DNA, the CDR3 is TGTGCCAGCAGCTCCACGGGTGGGAGAGGTGAGCAGTTCTTC. Translating it yields CASSSTGGRGEQFF. The variable domain in full, completed from reference TRBV7-3 and TRBJ2-1, reads GAGVSQTPSNKVTEKGKYVELRCDPISGHTALYWYRQSLGQGPEFLIYFQGTGAADDSGLPNDRFFAVRPEGSVSTLKIQRTERGDSAVYLCASSSTGGRGEQFFGPGTRLTVL.

This rearrangement joins TRBV10-3 to TRBJ2-7, with a tentative D call TRBD2 (7 bases). In germline, CDR1 is ENHRY, CDR2 SYGVKD. The CDR3 runs 17 residues. The ends were cut back, 2 bases at V and 5 bases at J, with 22 bases in the middle. The CDR3 nucleotides are TGTGCCATCAGTGAGCTAGCTTCCGGGACGGGGGGCAACGAGCAGTACTTC. Its protein product is CAISELASGTGGNEQYF.

This rearrangement joins TRBV29-1 to TRBJ2-3, with 7 nucleotides matching TRBD2. The V gene end was trimmed by 0 bases and the J gene end by 1 base; junction bases not matched to a gene: 7. Per germline, CDR1 SQVTM and CDR2 ANQGSEA. The CDR3 covers 16 residues. The CDR3 here is CSVEEIGGERTDTQYF. The CDR3 coding sequence is TGCAGCGTTGAAGAAATTGGGGGGGAGCGCACAGATACGCAGTATTTT.

In its sample, this clone was seen once. The chain employs TRBV10-2 and TRBJ1-6; D is perhaps TRBD1 (6 bases). CDR1 is WSHSY and CDR2 is SAAADI in the germline V gene. The CDR3 sequence is 16 residues long. V lost 2 bases and J lost 8, with 16 bases in between. DNA of the CDR3: TGCGCCAGCAGTGAGCTGTTGGGGGCAGGGGATTCACCCCTCCACTTT. The encoded protein is CASSELLGAGDSPLHF.

J is TRBJ1-1 and V is TRBV7-9; D gene unclear. CDR3 size: 10 residues. V lost 5 bases to trimming and J lost 6 bases, with 4 bases between them. Germline CDR1 reads SEHNR; CDR2 reads FQNEAQ (reference sequence). In DNA, the CDR3 is TGTGCCAGCAGCACGGCTGAAGCTTTCTTT. Translation gives CASSTAEAFF.

The V and J genes are TRBV5-4 and TRBJ1-1, with D unresolved. V was cut by 1 base and J by 5 bases, with 12 bases left in between. The CDR3 sequence is 14 residues long. The germline gives CDR1 SGHNT, CDR2 YYREEE (reference sequence). CDR3 coding DNA: TGTGCCAGCAGCTTGCCGGGTCGATCAACTGAAGCTTTCTTT. It translates to CASSLPGRSTEAFF.

Here the CDR3 reads CASSSRLAGGPRTGELFF. Written as DNA, the CDR3 is TGTGCCAGCAGTTCACGACTAGCGGGAGGGCCGAGGACCGGGGAGCTGTTTTTT. V is TRBV27 and J is TRBJ2-2; the match to TRBD2 covers 14 bases. V shed 4 bases and J 5 bases; nucleotides not matched to a gene: 9. The CDR3 has 18 amino acids. CDR1 is MNHEY and CDR2 is SMNVEV in the germline V gene (reference sequence).

The chain has TRBV30 and TRBJ2-3; 10 nucleotides agree with TRBD2. CDR1 GTSNPN and CDR2 SVGIG come from the germline V gene (reference sequence). The CDR3 sequence is 20 residues long. The V segment lost 2 bases and the J segment 0 bases; nucleotides outside the gene matches: 17. The CDR3 coding sequence is TGTGCCTGGAGTCTGCTCGGACTAGCGGAGCGGCGTCTGAGCACAGATACGCAGTATTTT. It encodes CAWSLLGLAERRLSTDTQYF.

The count of this clone is one. This chain joins TRBV18 and TRBJ2-1; weak D call: TRBD2 (5 bases). In germline, CDR1 is KGHSH, CDR2 LQKENI. The V end was cut by 1 base, the J end by 4 bases, with 11 bases between. This CDR3 is 15 amino acids long. CDR3 sequence reads: CASSPRGPTYNEQFF. The CDR3 region has the DNA TGTGCCAGCTCACCACGAGGGCCAACTTACAATGAGCAGTTCTTC.

This clone was seen a handful of times. V and J are TRBV27 and TRBJ2-7; 7 bases align to TRBD1. V shed 8 bases and J 7 bases; nucleotides not matched to a gene: 11. Germline V CDR1 and CDR2: MNHEY, SMNVEV (reference sequence). CDR3 length: 13 residues. CDR3 DNA: TGTGCCAGCGCGAACAGGGGCCCCGGGGAGCAGTACTTC. Translating gives CASANRGPGEQYF.

The sample holds one count of this clone. V and J are TRBV10-3 and TRBJ2-1; weak D call: TRBD1 (6 bases). Germline loops: CDR1 ENHRY, CDR2 SYGVKD. V lost 9 bases and J lost 9, with 27 bases in between. The CDR3 runs to 16 residues. CDR3 sequence (DNA): TGTGCCATGGGGACAACGAAATCTATGGGGCTAAGTGAGCAGTTCTTC. It codes for CAMGTTKSMGLSEQFF.

This chain links TRBV28 with TRBJ1-2, with no clear D. The CDR3 is 15 amino acids. Per the germline V gene, CDR1 is MDHEN and CDR2 is SYDVKM. V dropped 1 base and J dropped 3 bases, with 12 bases sitting between them. CDR3 DNA: TGTGCCAGCAGTTTATCGGCAGGAAACTACTATGGCTACACCTTC. This encodes CASSLSAGNYYGYTF.

The chain links TRBV7-8 to TRBJ2-7, with TRBD1 identical over 10 bases. J was trimmed by 5 bases and V by 0 bases; bases with no gene match: 1. The CDR3 is 14 amino acids. CDR1 is SGHVS and CDR2 is FQNEAQ in the germline V gene. CDR3 protein: CASSLAGTGDEQYF. The CDR3, as DNA: TGTGCCAGCAGCTTAGCCGGGACAGGGGACGAGCAGTACTTC.

The chain uses TRBV10-1 and TRBJ2-7; TRBD2 matches at 8 bases. Germline V gene lookup returns CDR1 WNHNN and CDR2 SYGVQD (reference sequence). CDR3 length equals 16 residues. J gave up 3 bases and V 0 bases, and 7 bases lay outside the gene matches. Here the CDR3 reads CASSESSAGEIYEQYF. In nucleotides, the CDR3 is TGCGCCAGCAGTGAGTCGTCAGCGGGAGAAATCTACGAGCAGTACTTC.

The chain couples TRBV9 to TRBJ2-5; D may be TRBD1 (8 bases). The CDR3 consists of 15 residues. V was pared by 4 bases and J by 5 bases, with 18 bases between. Germline lookup yields CDR1 SGDLS and CDR2 YYNGEE. The CDR3 loop reads CASSTGQGGGETQYF. The CDR3 region has the DNA TGTGCCAGCAGCACCGGACAGGGCGGGGGTGAGACCCAGTACTTC. The entire variable domain, with the rest obtained from reference TRBV9 and TRBJ2-5, is as follows: DSGVTQTPKHLITATGQRVTLRCSPRSGDLSVYWYQQSLDQGLQFLIQYYNGEERAKGNILERFSAQQFPDLHSELNLSSLELGDSALYFCASSTGQGGGETQYFGPGTRLLVL.

This chain connects TRBV19 to TRBJ2-7; TRBD1 is a possible D gene (6 bases). The CDR3 totals 14 residues. Deletions cut 6 bases from V and 4 bases from J, with 16 bases between. Germline lookup yields CDR1 LNHDA and CDR2 SQIVND (reference sequence). The CDR3 DNA reads TGTGCCAGTAGCACAGGGAATCCCTTTTACGAGCAGTACTTC. Its protein product is CASSTGNPFYEQYF.

V gene TRBV7-9 combines with J gene TRBJ2-7, with TRBD1 matching over 7 bases. From germline, CDR1 is SEHNR and CDR2 FQNEAQ (reference sequence). V was clipped by 5 bases and J by 2 bases; unmatched bases: 9. The CDR3 is 15 amino acids. The chain's CDR3 is CASSTPSTGTYEQYF. CDR3 nucleotide sequence: TGTGCCAGCAGCACCCCTTCGACAGGGACCTACGAGCAGTACTTC.

The rearrangement joins TRBV5-8 to TRBJ2-7; 7 positions agree with TRBD1. Trimming took 4 bases from V and 4 from J; bases not matched to a gene: 5. The CDR3 runs 13 residues. Germline V gene lookup returns CDR1 SGHTS and CDR2 YDEGEE. Here the CDR3 DNA reads TGTGCCAGCAGCCACAGGGGATCATACGAGCAGTACTTC. The encoded protein is CASSHRGSYEQYF.

This chain connects TRBV6-5 to TRBJ1-5; the D gene is possibly TRBD1 (5 bases). Germline V gene lookup returns CDR1 MNHEY and CDR2 SVGAGI. Trimming cost V 7 bases and J 7 bases, with 17 bases left between them. The CDR3 runs 14 residues. The CDR3 DNA reads TGTGCCAGCAACCCCGCCCCAGGGAACCAGCCCCAGCATTTT. Its protein is CASNPAPGNQPQHF.

V is TRBV11-2 and J is TRBJ2-3, with a tentative D call TRBD2 (5 bases). The CDR3 is made up of 16 amino acids. Per germline, CDR1 SGHAT and CDR2 FQNNGV. The V end lost 2 bases, the J end lost 3 bases, and 15 bases lay between the germline ends. This chain's CDR3 is CASSLNLEVITDTQYF. CDR3 in DNA: TGTGCCAGCAGCTTAAATTTGGAGGTTATTACAGATACGCAGTATTTT.

The V gene is TRBV19, the J gene TRBJ2-1; 10 bases map to TRBD1. Germline CDR1 reads LNHDA; CDR2 reads SQIVND (reference sequence). V was clipped by 4 bases and J by 2 bases; unmatched bases: 5. This CDR3 has 16 amino acids. In DNA form, the CDR3 reads TGTGCCAGTAGTACGATGACAGGGGGCACCTACAATGAGCAGTTCTTC. Residues: CASSTMTGGTYNEQFF.

The chain joins TRBV7-9 to TRBJ2-3, with D possibly matching TRBD2 (5 bases). Per germline, CDR1 SEHNR and CDR2 FQNEAQ (reference sequence). The CDR3 is 17 residues long. The V end was cut by 5 bases, the J end by 0 bases, with 18 bases between. The CDR3, as DNA: TGTGCCAGCAGCACACGAGATGAGAGGGCTAGCACAGATACGCAGTATTTT. Protein product: CASSTRDERASTDTQYF. The whole variable domain, filled in from reference TRBV7-9 and TRBJ2-3, reads DTGVSQNPRHKITKRGQNVTFRCDPISEHNRLYWYRQTLGQGPEFLTYFQNEAQLEKSRLLSDRFSAERPKGSFSTLEIQRTEQGDSAMYLCASSTRDERASTDTQYFGPGTRLTVL.

In this sample, this clone turned up once. The chain recombines TRBV30 with TRBJ1-1; the D gene is possibly TRBD1 (6 bases). CDR3 length: 13 residues. With 0 bases removed from V and 5 bases from J, the gap between germline ends came to 10 bases. Germline V gene sequence: CDR1 GTSNPN, CDR2 SVGIG (reference sequence). The CDR3: CAWSVGGRTEAFF. CDR3 nucleotides: TGTGCCTGGAGTGTAGGGGGAAGGACTGAAGCTTTCTTT. Filled out from reference TRBV30 and TRBJ1-1, the complete variable domain reads SQTIHQWPATLVQPVGSPLSLECTVEGTSNPNLYWYRQAAGRGLQLLFYSVGIGQISSEVPQNLSASRPQDRQFILSSKKLLLSDSGFYLCAWSVGGRTEAFFGQGTRLTVV.